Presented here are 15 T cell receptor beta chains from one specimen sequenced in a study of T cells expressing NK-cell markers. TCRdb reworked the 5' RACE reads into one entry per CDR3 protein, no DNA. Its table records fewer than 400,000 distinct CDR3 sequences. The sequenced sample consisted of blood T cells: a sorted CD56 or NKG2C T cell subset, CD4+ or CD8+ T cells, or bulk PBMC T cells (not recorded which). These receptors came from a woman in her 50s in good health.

CDR3 in amino acids: CASSLMGLRDRWIYEQYF. The chain employs TRBV5-1 and TRBJ2-7; there is no DNA to check the TCRdb D call of TRBD1. CDR3 size: 18 residues. CDR1 and CDR2 from the germline V gene are SGHRS and YFSETQ.

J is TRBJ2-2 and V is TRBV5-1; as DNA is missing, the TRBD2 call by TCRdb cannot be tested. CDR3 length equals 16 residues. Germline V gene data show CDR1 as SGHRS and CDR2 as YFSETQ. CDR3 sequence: CASSLADGLATGELFF.

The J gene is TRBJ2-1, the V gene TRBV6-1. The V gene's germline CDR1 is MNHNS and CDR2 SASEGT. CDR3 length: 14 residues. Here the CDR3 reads CASNRPDASNEQFF.

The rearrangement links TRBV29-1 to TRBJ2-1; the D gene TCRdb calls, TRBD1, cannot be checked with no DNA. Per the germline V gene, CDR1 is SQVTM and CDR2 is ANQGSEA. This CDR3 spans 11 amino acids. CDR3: CSVEGQDEQFF.

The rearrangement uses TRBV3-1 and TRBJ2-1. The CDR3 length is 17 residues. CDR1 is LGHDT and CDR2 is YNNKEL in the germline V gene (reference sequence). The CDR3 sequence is CASSQVFNPISYNEQFF.

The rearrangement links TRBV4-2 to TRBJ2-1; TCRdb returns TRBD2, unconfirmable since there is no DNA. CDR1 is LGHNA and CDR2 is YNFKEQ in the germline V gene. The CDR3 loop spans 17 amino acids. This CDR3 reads CASSDLTSGGAYNEQFF.

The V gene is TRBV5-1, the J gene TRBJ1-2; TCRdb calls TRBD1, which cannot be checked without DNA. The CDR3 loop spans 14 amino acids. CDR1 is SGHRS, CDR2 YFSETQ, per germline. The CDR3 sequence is CASSLIGGAYGYTF.

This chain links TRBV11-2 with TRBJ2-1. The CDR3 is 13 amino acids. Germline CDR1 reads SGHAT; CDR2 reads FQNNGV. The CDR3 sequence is CASSDNGRFKQFF.

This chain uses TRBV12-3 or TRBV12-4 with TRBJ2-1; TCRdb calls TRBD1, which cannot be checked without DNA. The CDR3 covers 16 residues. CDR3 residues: CASRDRAPGSYNEQFF.

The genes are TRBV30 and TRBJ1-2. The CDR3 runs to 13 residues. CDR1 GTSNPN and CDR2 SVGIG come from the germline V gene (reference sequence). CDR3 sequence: CAWSSSGIYGYTF.

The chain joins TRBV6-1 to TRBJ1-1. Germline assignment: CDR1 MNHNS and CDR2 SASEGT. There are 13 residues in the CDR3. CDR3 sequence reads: CASSVGPNTEAFF.

The CDR3: CASNHQSSPLHF. J is TRBJ1-6 and V is TRBV5-5. This CDR3 region has 12 residues. CDR1 is SGHKS and CDR2 is YYEKEE in the germline V gene (reference sequence).

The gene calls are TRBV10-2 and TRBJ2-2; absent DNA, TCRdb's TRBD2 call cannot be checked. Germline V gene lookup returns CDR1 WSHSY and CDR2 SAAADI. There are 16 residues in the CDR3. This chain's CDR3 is CASSEVRASGTRELFF.

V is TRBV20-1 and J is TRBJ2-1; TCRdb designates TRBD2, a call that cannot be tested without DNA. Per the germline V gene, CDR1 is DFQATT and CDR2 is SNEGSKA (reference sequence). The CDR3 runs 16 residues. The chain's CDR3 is CSASRLEPPSYNEQFF.

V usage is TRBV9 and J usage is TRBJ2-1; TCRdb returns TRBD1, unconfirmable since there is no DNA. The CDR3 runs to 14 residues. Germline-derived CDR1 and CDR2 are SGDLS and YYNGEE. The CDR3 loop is CASSVWTGENEQFF.